The 16 T cell receptor beta chains given below trace back to one sample, sequenced in a study of shared clonotypes between healthy human individuals. Clones were sequenced by immunoSEQ multiplex PCR, and TCRdb holds only the in-frame ones, with some missing. The sample lists 450,000 to 500,000 clones, over 75% occurring once. Sequenced input: PBMCs. These receptors originate from a woman aged 40 to 55 in good health. Some clones in this sample may be carry-over from other donors' samples.

This clone was recorded many times. This chain's CDR3 is CASSDGLAGGPDTQYF. CDR3 bases: TGTGCCAGCAGTGACGGACTAGCGGGAGGGCCGGATACGCAGTATTTT. The J gene is TRBJ2-3, the V gene TRBV6-4; 15 bases fit TRBD2. The germline CDR1 and CDR2 sequences are MRHNA and SNTAGT. Losses at the gene ends were 2 bases for V and 6 bases for J; bases not matched to a gene: 3. CDR3 length equals 16 residues.

The rearrangement uses TRBV18 and TRBJ2-7; D gene ambiguous. The ends were cut back, 1 base at V and 1 base at J, with 11 bases in the middle. CDR1 is KGHSH and CDR2 is LQKENI in the germline V gene. The CDR3 consists of 15 residues. This chain's CDR3 is CASSPLGRYSYEQYF. CDR3 sequence (DNA): TGTGCCAGCTCACCACTTGGCCGCTATTCCTACGAGCAGTACTTC. Drawing the rest from reference TRBV18 and TRBJ2-7, the complete variable domain is NAGVMQNPRHLVRRRGQEARLRCSPMKGHSHVYWYRQLPEEGLKFMVYLQKENIIDESGMPKERFSAEFPKEGPSILRIQQVVRGDSAAYFCASSPLGRYSYEQYFGPGTRLTVT.

Only a few counts were recorded for this clone. This chain links TRBV5-6 with TRBJ2-2, with unresolved D. This CDR3 is built from 15 residues. Deletions cut 0 bases from V and 4 bases from J, with 10 bases between. Germline CDR1 reads SGHDT; CDR2 reads YYEEEE. CDR3 protein: CASSLGYTGTGELFF. The CDR3 nucleotides read TGTGCCAGCAGCTTGGGGTACACGGGCACCGGGGAGCTGTTTTTT.

Details on this clone: This is likely an artifact of a read error, given a far larger clone one base away. J is TRBJ1-1 and V is TRBV4-3, with D unclear. Germline V gene lookup returns CDR1 LGHNA and CDR2 YSLEER. The CDR3 length is 19 residues. The ends were cut back, 2 bases at V and 5 bases at J, with 27 bases in the middle. The CDR3 nucleotides read TGCGCCAGCAGCCAATATAATTCGGCAGGCCTCACGGGAGGGACTGAAGCTTTCTTT. It is translated as CASSQYNSAGLTGGTEAFF.

A remark on this clone: This is likely an artifact of a read error, given a far larger clone one base away. Distinct nucleotide sequences in the sample also encode this CDR3. The gene calls are TRBV6-6 and TRBJ1-1, with D perhaps matching TRBD1 (6 bases). Trimming removed 5 bases from V and 1 base from J, with 8 bases in between. The CDR3 loop spans 13 amino acids. Germline CDR1 reads MNHNY; CDR2 reads SVGAGI (reference sequence). The CDR3 protein is CASSRTENTEAFF. The CDR3 DNA reads as TGTGCCAGCAGTCGGACAGAGAACACTGAAGCTTTCTTT.

As for this clone: The identical CDR3 is also encoded by other nucleotide sequences in the sample. This chain links TRBV29-1 with TRBJ2-6; D remains ambiguous. The germline V gene encodes CDR1 SQVTM and CDR2 ANQGSEA. The germline V and J ends were trimmed by 4 bases and 4 bases, with 8 bases remaining between them. The CDR3 has 13 amino acids. CDR3: CSVASSGANVLTF. The DNA of the CDR3 is TGCAGCGTTGCCTCATCCGGGGCCAACGTCCTGACTTTC.

With regard to this clone: This likely reflects a read error, since a far larger clone is one base away. The sample has other DNA sequences that encode this CDR3 too. This rearrangement joins TRBV30 to TRBJ2-5; perhaps TRBD1 as D (5 bases). The CDR3 consists of 15 residues. CDR1 GTSNPN and CDR2 SVGIG come from the germline V gene (reference sequence). This CDR3 reads CAWSVLGHGQETQYF. CDR3 in DNA: TGCGCCTGGAGTGTACTCGGACACGGCCAAGAGACCCAGTACTTC. The full variable domain, its missing parts supplied by reference TRBV30 and TRBJ2-5, is SQTIHQWPATLVQPVGSPLSLECTVEGTSNPNLYWYRQAAGRGLQLLFYSVGIGQISSEVPQNLSASRPQDRQFILSSKKLLLSDSGFYLCAWSVLGHGQETQYFGPGTRLLVL.

J is TRBJ2-3 and V is TRBV10-2, with D tentatively TRBD1 (6 bases). Germline V gene data show CDR1 as WSHSY and CDR2 as SAAADI. Trimming took 8 bases from V and 2 from J, leaving 17 bases between them. The CDR3 is made up of 15 amino acids. The CDR3 nucleotides are TGCGCCAGCGGGGAACAGGGTCCGATCACAGATACGCAGTATTTT. Its translation: CASGEQGPITDTQYF.

A remark on this clone: A far larger clone is off by one base, so a read error is likely. The rearrangement links TRBV5-1 to TRBJ1-1, with D possibly matching TRBD1 (6 bases). The germline V gene encodes CDR1 SGHRS and CDR2 YFSETQ. This CDR3 spans 13 amino acids. DNA for the CDR3: TGCACCAGCAGCTTGAGGGGGGGCACTGAAGCTTTCTTT. Translated: CTSSLRGGTEAFF.

Here the CDR3 reads CASSQGGAGGPTDTQYF. The CDR3 nucleotides read TGCGCCAGCAGCCAAGGAGGGGCGGGAGGGCCCACAGATACGCAGTATTTT. This chain connects TRBV4-1 to TRBJ2-3; TRBD2 aligns across 9 bases. Trimming removed 1 base from V and 2 bases from J; junction bases left unmatched: 7. The CDR3 spans 17 residues. The germline V gene encodes CDR1 MGHRA and CDR2 YSYEKL.

Regarding this clone: A single base is all that separates this from a far larger clone, so a read error is likely. The sample contains more than one DNA sequence encoding this CDR3. This rearrangement joins TRBV30 to TRBJ1-3; no clear D gene. The CDR3 is 14 amino acids. With 1 base removed from V and 1 base from J, the gap between germline ends came to 8 bases. The germline gives CDR1 GTSNPN, CDR2 SVGIG (reference sequence). Written as DNA, the CDR3 is TGTGCCTGGAGTGAGAGAGGTTCTGGAAACACCATATATTTT. This encodes CAWSERGSGNTIYF.

The V and J genes are TRBV27 and TRBJ2-5; 8 nucleotides line up with TRBD2. Germline V gene lookup returns CDR1 MNHEY and CDR2 SMNVEV (reference sequence). The CDR3 totals 14 residues. V lost 6 bases and J lost 7; bases outside the gene matches: 10. CDR3 DNA sequence: TGTGCCAGCAGCTCGAACCGGGAGGGGGGGACCCAGTACTTC. It encodes CASSSNREGGTQYF.

In the case of this clone: Only one base separates this from a far larger clonotype, so it likely reflects a read error. This sample also contains other DNA sequences that code for the same CDR3. The rearrangement links TRBV7-3 to TRBJ2-1; no clear D. Trimming removed 3 bases from V and 7 bases from J, with 4 bases in between. This CDR3 has 11 residues. Germline V gene sequence: CDR1 SGHTA, CDR2 FQGTGA. CDR3 DNA sequence: TGTGCCAGCAGCTTGACTAATGAGCAGTTCTTC. This translates into CASSLTNEQFF.

This clone was picked up one time. The chain combines TRBV11-1 with TRBJ2-7, with D uncertain. Trimming shortened V by 5 bases and J by 2 bases, and 16 bases separated the two germline ends. Looked up from germline, CDR1 is SGHAT and CDR2 is FQDESV (reference sequence). There are 15 residues in the CDR3. CDR3 nucleotides: TGTGCCAGCAGCCACAGATCCAGGCCCCCCTACGAGCAGTACTTC. Translation: CASSHRSRPPYEQYF.

This chain uses TRBV5-4 with TRBJ2-1, with D perhaps matching TRBD2 (6 bases). This CDR3 is built from 13 residues. The V gene's germline CDR1 is SGHNT and CDR2 YYREEE (reference sequence). Deletions cut 5 bases from V and 8 bases from J, with 14 bases between. Written as DNA, the CDR3 is TGTGCCAGCAGGGCCCGGGACTTTCATGAGCAGTTCTTC. It specifies CASRARDFHEQFF.

The CDR3 region has the DNA TGTGCCAGCAGTCGGACAGGGGCCTCCTACGAGCAGTACTTC. Translating gives CASSRTGASYEQYF. This chain joins TRBV27 and TRBJ2-7; the match to TRBD1 covers 9 bases. In germline, CDR1 is MNHEY, CDR2 SMNVEV (reference sequence). The CDR3 contains 14 residues. V dropped 5 bases and J dropped 0; count of bases not matched to a gene: 2.